This T cell receptor beta chain was sequenced in a study of blood T cells in healthy people across ages. Germline CDR1 and CDR2: SGHTA and FQGNSA. This CDR3 is built from 16 residues. Trimming cost V 2 bases and J 4 bases; bases outside gene matches: 6. A sample-barcoded 5' primer and a J-beta primer mix were used in a second PCR of roughly 6 to 11 cycles. TCRdb reanalysed the 5' RACE reads using MiXCR and keeps one entry per CDR3 protein. This sample has about 1.1 million distinct CDR3 sequences; about two fifths occur once, and the top ten carry about 12%. The sample comprised blood. The V and J genes are TRBV7-2 and TRBJ1-4; 8 bases agree with TRBD1. The origin of this receptor is a man younger than 30 in good health. The CDR3 DNA reads TGTGCCAGCAGCTTAATCGGGACAGGCGTTAATGAAAAACTGTTTTTT. This gives the protein CASSLIGTGVNEKLFF.